The clone carrying this T cell receptor beta chain has at least ten counts. Time point reported: patch test 3, about 24 weeks after DPC sensitization. Treatment denoted: therapeutic diphenylcyclopropenone sensitization with weekly scalp DPC. TCRdb ran MiXCR on the RACE reads and lists one entry per CDR3 protein. The sample has 150,000 to 200,000 distinct CDR3 sequences, 25% to 30% seen once. The data derive from a study of human T cells and chemical hapten exposure. Per the germline V gene, CDR1 is DFQATT and CDR2 is SNEGSKA (reference sequence). V was clipped by 0 bases and J by 6 bases, with 5 bases between them. The CDR3 is 11 residues long.

The TCR was taken from a woman aged 18-30 years with alopecia areata. Some clones in this sample may be carry-over from other donors' samples. The specimen was whole blood, collected in connection with sensitization to the hapten diphenylcyclopropenone (DPC). This sequence joins TRBV20-1 and TRBJ1-1; D is unresolved. In DNA form, the CDR3 reads TGCAGTGCTAGAGATCCTCCTGAAGCTTTCTTT. This gives the protein CSARDPPEAFF.